These 15 T cell receptor beta chains originate from one sample sequenced in a study of T cell responses to AZD1222 COVID-19 vaccine. Method: immunoSEQ multiplex PCR; TCRdb's copy keeps in-frame clones and lacks some. The top ten clones hold 0.85% to 1.2% of a sample with around 120,000 clones, just under 95% of them seen once. Specimen: peripheral blood, collected 28 days after the second AZD1222 dose. These receptors all come from an adult who received the AZD1222 COVID-19 vaccine.

The V and J genes are TRBV24-1 and TRBJ2-7; D is perhaps TRBD2 (5 bases). Trimming cost V 1 base and J 5 bases, with 11 bases left between them. Germline V gene lookup returns CDR1 KGHDR and CDR2 SFDVKD. The CDR3 totals 14 residues. CDR3 in DNA: TGTGCCACCAGTGATTTTAGCCTGGGAGACGAGCAGTACTTC. Residues: CATSDFSLGDEQYF.

This rearrangement joins TRBV15 to TRBJ1-5, with D uncertain. Germline CDR1 LNHNV, CDR2 YYDKDF (reference sequence). The CDR3 is 16 amino acids. Trimming removed 0 bases at V and 0 bases at J, with 9 bases between. The CDR3 DNA is TGTGCCACCAGCAGAGATCGATCAGGTAGCAATCAGCCCCAGCATTTT. It specifies CATSRDRSGSNQPQHF.

The chain has TRBV6-4 and TRBJ2-7; 9 positions agree with TRBD2. V lost 0 bases to trimming and J lost 2 bases; unmatched junction nucleotides: 5. The V gene's germline CDR1 is MRHNA and CDR2 SNTAGT. The CDR3 runs 16 residues. The CDR3 loop reads CASSDSEREATYEQYF. The CDR3 DNA reads TGTGCCAGCAGTGACTCTGAGCGGGAGGCAACCTACGAGCAGTACTTC.

The chain has TRBV19 and TRBJ1-1, with D possibly being TRBD1 (5 bases). Germline V gene sequence: CDR1 LNHDA, CDR2 SQIVND (reference sequence). This CDR3 region has 14 residues. V lost 7 bases and J lost 0, with 12 bases in between. CDR3 protein: CASKGTPMNTEAFF. The CDR3, as DNA: TGTGCCAGTAAAGGGACGCCGATGAACACTGAAGCTTTCTTT. Combining the CDR3 with reference TRBV19 and TRBJ1-1 gives the whole variable domain DGGITQSPKYLFRKEGQNVTLSCEQNLNHDAMYWYRQDPGQGLRLIYYSQIVNDFQKGDIAEGYSVSREKKESFPLTVTSAQKNPTAFYLCASKGTPMNTEAFFGQGTRLTVV.

V is TRBV6-5 and J is TRBJ1-1; possible D gene TRBD1, 5 bases. Germline values: CDR1 MNHEY, CDR2 SVGAGI. V lost 5 bases, J lost 11 bases, and 18 bases lay in between. The CDR3 has 13 amino acids. CDR3 protein: CASSPTGGGGAFF. The DNA of the CDR3 is TGTGCCAGCAGTCCCACTGGGGGAGGTGGGGCTTTCTTT.

The chain has TRBV29-1 and TRBJ1-1; weak D call: TRBD1 (6 bases). V was trimmed by 3 bases and J by 2 bases, leaving 7 bases between them. Germline CDR1 reads SQVTM; CDR2 reads ANQGSEA. CDR3 size: 12 residues. The CDR3 nucleotides are TGCAGCGTTGACAGGGGTAACACTGAAGCTTTCTTT. Encoded protein: CSVDRGNTEAFF.

The chain has TRBV6-2 or TRBV6-3 and TRBJ2-3, with D possibly matching TRBD1 (6 bases). V shed 3 bases and J shed 1 base, with 14 bases lying between them. The CDR3 has 16 residues. Germline V gives CDR1 MNHEY, CDR2 SVGEGT. The CDR3 here is CASSYVAGERTDTQYF. Written as DNA, the CDR3 is TGTGCCAGCAGTTATGTGGCAGGGGAACGCACAGATACGCAGTATTTT.

V usage is TRBV9 and J usage is TRBJ2-3, with TRBD1 matching over 7 bases. The CDR3 is 16 residues long. Germline loops: CDR1 SGDLS, CDR2 YYNGEE. V gave up 4 bases and J gave up 3 bases; unmatched junction bases: 11. CDR3 amino acids: CASSPTTSRGTDTQYF. The CDR3, as DNA: TGTGCCAGCAGCCCTACGACCAGCAGGGGGACAGATACGCAGTATTTT.

V and J are TRBV5-4 and TRBJ1-2; D may be TRBD1 (5 bases). Looked up from germline, CDR1 is SGHNT and CDR2 is YYREEE (reference sequence). The V end lost 1 base, the J end lost 2 bases, and 12 bases lay between the germline ends. The CDR3 totals 15 residues. The CDR3 DNA is TGTGCCAGCAGCTTGTTTGGGGCTCGGAACTATGGCTACACCTTC. Translating gives CASSLFGARNYGYTF. The variable domain in full, completed from reference TRBV5-4 and TRBJ1-2, reads ETGVTQSPTHLIKTRGQQVTLRCSSQSGHNTVSWYQQALGQGPQFIFQYYREEENGRGNFPPRFSGLQFPNYSSELNVNALELDDSALYLCASSLFGARNYGYTFGSGTRLTVV.

This rearrangement joins TRBV6-6 to TRBJ2-1; D not resolved. The CDR3 sequence is 12 residues long. CDR1 is MNHNY, CDR2 SVGAGI, per germline (reference sequence). The V end lost 2 bases, the J end lost 8 bases, and 7 bases lay between the germline ends. The CDR3 DNA reads TGTGCCAGCAGTTACCCTCCAGATGAGCAGTTCTTC. Its translation: CASSYPPDEQFF.

The chain carries TRBV5-5 and TRBJ1-2, with TRBD1 identical over 9 bases. The CDR3 is 15 amino acids. Germline assignment: CDR1 SGHKS and CDR2 YYEKEE (reference sequence). Germline trimming cut 2 bases from V and 1 base from J; bases unmatched to any gene: 3. The CDR3 DNA sequence: TGTGCCAGCAGCTTAGGGACAGGGAATAACTATGGCTACACCTTC. Translation: CASSLGTGNNYGYTF.

CDR3 residues: CASSGRQGPDTQYF. CDR3 coding DNA: TGTGCCAGCAGCGGACGGCAGGGACCAGATACGCAGTATTTT. V and J are TRBV9 and TRBJ2-3; either TRBD1 or TRBD2 may fit D (5 bases each). Germline V gene data show CDR1 as SGDLS and CDR2 as YYNGEE. The CDR3 is 14 amino acids. V lost 3 bases to trimming and J lost 4 bases, with 12 bases between them.

The chain joins TRBV3-1 (or the pseudogene TRBV3-2) to TRBJ1-6, with 8 bases lining up with TRBD1. V lost 4 bases, J lost 7 bases, and 9 bases stayed unmatched. Per the germline V gene, CDR1 is LGHDT and CDR2 is YNNKEL (reference sequence). The CDR3 extends over 16 amino acids. The DNA of the CDR3 is TGTGCCAGCAGCCGAATAGGACAGGGTTCGAATTCACCCCTCCACTTT. It translates to CASSRIGQGSNSPLHF.

This clone was detected only a few times. The chain employs TRBV9 and TRBJ2-2; D gene uncertain. The V end was cut by 3 bases, the J end by 6 bases, with 3 bases between. Germline V gene sequence: CDR1 SGDLS, CDR2 YYNGEE. This CDR3 has 11 residues. This CDR3 is CASSDPGELFF. The DNA of the CDR3 is TGTGCCAGCAGCGACCCCGGGGAGCTGTTTTTT.

This chain connects TRBV7-9 to TRBJ1-2; unclear D gene. The CDR3 runs 14 residues. Germline V gives CDR1 SEHNR, CDR2 FQNEAQ (reference sequence). The V gene lost 2 bases and the J gene lost 4 bases, with 11 bases spanning the gap. CDR3 DNA sequence: TGTGCCAGCAGCTTAATTGAGGGCATCTATGGCTACACCTTC. This translates into CASSLIEGIYGYTF.